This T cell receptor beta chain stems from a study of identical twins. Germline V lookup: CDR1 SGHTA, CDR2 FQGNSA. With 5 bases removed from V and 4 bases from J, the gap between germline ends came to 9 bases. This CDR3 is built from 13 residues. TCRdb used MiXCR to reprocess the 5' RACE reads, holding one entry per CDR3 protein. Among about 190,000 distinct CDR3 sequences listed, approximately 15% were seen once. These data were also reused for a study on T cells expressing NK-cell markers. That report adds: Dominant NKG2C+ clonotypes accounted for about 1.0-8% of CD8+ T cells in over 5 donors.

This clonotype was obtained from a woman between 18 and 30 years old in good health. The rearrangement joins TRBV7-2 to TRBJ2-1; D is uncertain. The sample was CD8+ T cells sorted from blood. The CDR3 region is CASSPTQYNEQFF. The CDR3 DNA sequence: TGTGCCAGCAGCCCGACCCAATACAATGAGCAGTTCTTC. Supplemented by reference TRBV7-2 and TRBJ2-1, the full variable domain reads GAGVSQSPSNKVTEKGKDVELRCDPISGHTALYWYRQSLGQGLEFLIYFQGNSAPDKSGLPSDRFSAERTGGSVSTLTIQRTQQEDSAVYLCASSPTQYNEQFFGPGTRLTVL.